The present T cell receptor (beta chain) was sequenced within a study of regulatory T cells in long-lasting Graves disease. Study-level results: Preferential use of TRBV28, TRBJ1-2 and TRBJ2-5 was seen in persistent disease.

The V gene's germline CDR1 is MGHDK and CDR2 SYGVNS. This CDR3 is 15 amino acids long. Trimming at V came to 6 bases and at J to 8 bases, leaving 14 bases not matched to a gene. Specified time point: newly diagnosed GD, antithyroid drugs for less than 3 months. The authors made the TCR library using RNA they extracted from PBMCs. CDR3-region Arm-PCR and iRepertoire HTBI primers produced the TCR beta libraries. Original processing notes: The identification of approximately 62 TRBV and some 13 TRBJ segments was made across samples. Each CDR3 protein is one row after TCRdb ran MiXCR on the multiplex PCR reads. TCRdb, rather than the study authors, made the V and J calls. The sample contains fewer than 650,000 distinct CDR3 sequences, around 17% of which appear only once. A few counts support this clonotype. What it recognizes is unknown. This sample also belongs to another study, concerning T cells in Graves' hyperthyroidism and ophthalmopathy. That report notes: Orbital computed tomography, thyroid ultrasound, serum thyroxine and TRAb, and clinical symptoms together informed the diagnoses. Peripheral blood also featured most of the thyroid clonotypes expanded above 0.001.

The V gene is TRBV25-1, the J gene TRBJ2-3; 7 nucleotides line up with TRBD1. The sequencing used peripheral blood mononuclear cells (PBMCs), collected at new diagnosis, from a patient treated with antithyroid drugs. The sequence was obtained from a woman in her thirties with Graves disease. The CDR3 region is CASRTLGDSGGTQYF. CDR3 in DNA: TGTGCCAGCAGGACCCTCGGGGACAGCGGCGGTACGCAGTATTTT.